The present TCR beta chain was sequenced within a study of OX40 agonist ivuxolimab in advanced cancers. The CDR3 runs 14 residues. From germline, CDR1 is LNHNV and CDR2 YYDKDF (reference sequence). V lost 3 bases and J lost 2, with 8 bases in between. This clone was found a few times. The assay was immunoSEQ multiplex PCR, and TCRdb's table has in-frame clones only and misses some. The data contain 60,000 to 80,000 clones, more than 65% of them seen just once; the ten biggest clones take up roughly 1.2%. The TCR comes from an adult with an advanced solid tumor such as melanoma, head and neck, liver or kidney cancer. The sequencing here drew on CD4+ or CD8+ T cells sorted from blood, taken in a trial of the OX40 agonist ivuxolimab. J is TRBJ1-3 and V is TRBV15; D remains unclear. The CDR3 here is CATSREIAGNTIYF. The CDR3 DNA reads TGTGCCACCAGCAGGGAGATCGCTGGAAACACCATATATTTT.